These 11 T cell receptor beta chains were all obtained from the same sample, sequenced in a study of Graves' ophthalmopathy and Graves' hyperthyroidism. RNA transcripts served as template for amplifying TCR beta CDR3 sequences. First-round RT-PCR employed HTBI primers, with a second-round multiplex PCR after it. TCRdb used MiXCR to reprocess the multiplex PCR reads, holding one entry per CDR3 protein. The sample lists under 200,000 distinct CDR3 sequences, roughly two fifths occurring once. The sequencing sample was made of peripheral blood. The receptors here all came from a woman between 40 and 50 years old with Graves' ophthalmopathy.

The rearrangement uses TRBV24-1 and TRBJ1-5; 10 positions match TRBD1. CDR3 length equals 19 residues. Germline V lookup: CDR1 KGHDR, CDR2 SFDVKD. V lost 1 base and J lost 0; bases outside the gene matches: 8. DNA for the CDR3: TGTGCCACCAGTGATTTATTCGGGACAGGGGACGATAGCAATCAGCCCCAGCATTTT. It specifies CATSDLFGTGDDSNQPQHF.

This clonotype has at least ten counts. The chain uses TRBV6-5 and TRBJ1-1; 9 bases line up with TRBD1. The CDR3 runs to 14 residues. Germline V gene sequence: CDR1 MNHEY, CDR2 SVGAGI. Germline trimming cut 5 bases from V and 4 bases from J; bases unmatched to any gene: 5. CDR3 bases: TGTGCCAGCAGTCGGGACAGGGAGGCCACTGAAGCTTTCTTT. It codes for CASSRDREATEAFF.

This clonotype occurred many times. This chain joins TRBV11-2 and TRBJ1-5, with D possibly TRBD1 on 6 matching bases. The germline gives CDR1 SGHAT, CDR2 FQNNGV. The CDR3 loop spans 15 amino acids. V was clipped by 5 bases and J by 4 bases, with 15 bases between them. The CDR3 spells CASSRTGIGNQPQHF. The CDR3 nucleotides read TGTGCCAGCAGCCGCACAGGGATTGGGAATCAGCCCCAGCATTTT. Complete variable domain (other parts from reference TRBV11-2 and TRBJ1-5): EAGVAQSPRYKIIEKRQSVAFWCNPISGHATLYWYQQILGQGPKLLIQFQNNGVVDDSQLPKDRFSAERLKGVDSTLKIQPAKLEDSAVYLCASSRTGIGNQPQHFGDGTRLSIL.

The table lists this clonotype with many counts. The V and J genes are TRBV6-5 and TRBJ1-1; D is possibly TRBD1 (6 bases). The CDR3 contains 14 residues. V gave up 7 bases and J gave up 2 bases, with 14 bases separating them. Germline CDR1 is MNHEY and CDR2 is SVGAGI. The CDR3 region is CASTYRGINTEAFF. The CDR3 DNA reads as TGTGCCAGCACCTATAGGGGGATAAACACTGAAGCTTTCTTT.

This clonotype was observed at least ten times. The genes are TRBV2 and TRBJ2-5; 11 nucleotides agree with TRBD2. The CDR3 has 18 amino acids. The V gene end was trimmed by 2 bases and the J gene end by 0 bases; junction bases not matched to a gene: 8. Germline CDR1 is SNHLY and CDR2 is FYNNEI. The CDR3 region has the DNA TGTGCCAGCAGTGAACGGCTACTAGCGGGGGAGTACCAAGAGACCCAGTACTTC. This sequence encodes CASSERLLAGEYQETQYF.

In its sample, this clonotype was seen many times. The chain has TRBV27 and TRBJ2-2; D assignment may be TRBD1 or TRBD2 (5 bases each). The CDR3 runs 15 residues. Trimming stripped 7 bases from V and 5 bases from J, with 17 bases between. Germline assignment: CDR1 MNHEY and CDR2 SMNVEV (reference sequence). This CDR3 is CASTPGTRGTGELFF. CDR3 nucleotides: TGTGCCAGCACCCCAGGGACCCGAGGGACCGGGGAGCTGTTTTTT.

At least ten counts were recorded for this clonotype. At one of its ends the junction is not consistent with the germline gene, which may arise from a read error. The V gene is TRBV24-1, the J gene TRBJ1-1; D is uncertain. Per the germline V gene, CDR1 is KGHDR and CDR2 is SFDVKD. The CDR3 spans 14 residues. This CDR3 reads CATRGNGENAEAFF. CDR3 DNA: TGTGCCACCAGGGGAAATGGGGAGAACGCTGAAGCTTTCTTT.

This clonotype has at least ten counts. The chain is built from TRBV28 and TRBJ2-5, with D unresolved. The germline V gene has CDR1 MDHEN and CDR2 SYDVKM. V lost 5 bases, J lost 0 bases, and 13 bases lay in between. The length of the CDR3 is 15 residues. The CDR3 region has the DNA TGTGCCAGCAGTCCCCACGACTTGCACCAAGAGACCCAGTACTTC. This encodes CASSPHDLHQETQYF. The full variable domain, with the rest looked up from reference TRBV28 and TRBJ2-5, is DVKVTQSSRYLVKRTGEKVFLECVQDMDHENMFWYRQDPGLGLRLIYFSYDVKMKEKGDIPEGYSVSREKKERFSLILESASTNQTSMYLCASSPHDLHQETQYFGPGTRLLVL.

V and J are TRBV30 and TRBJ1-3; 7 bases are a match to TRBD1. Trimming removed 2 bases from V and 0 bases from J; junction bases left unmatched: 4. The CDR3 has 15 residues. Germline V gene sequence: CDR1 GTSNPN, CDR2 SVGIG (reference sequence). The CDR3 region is CAWSRTGYSGNTIYF. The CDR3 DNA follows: TGTGCCTGGAGTCGGACAGGCTACTCTGGAAACACCATATATTTT.

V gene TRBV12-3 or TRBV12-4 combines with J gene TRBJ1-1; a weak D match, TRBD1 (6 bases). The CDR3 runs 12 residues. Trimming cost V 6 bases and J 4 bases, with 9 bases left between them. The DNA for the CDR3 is TGTGCCAGCAGGGGACAATCCACTGAAGCTTTCTTT. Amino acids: CASRGQSTEAFF.

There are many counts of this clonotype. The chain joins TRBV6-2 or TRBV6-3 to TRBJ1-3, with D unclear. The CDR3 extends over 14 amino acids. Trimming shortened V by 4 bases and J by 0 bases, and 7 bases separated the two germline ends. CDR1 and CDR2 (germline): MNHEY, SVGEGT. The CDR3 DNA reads TGTGCCAGCAGTTCAAGGACCTCTGGAAACACCATATATTTT. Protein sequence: CASSSRTSGNTIYF.